A single TCR beta chain is shown here with its context. Assay: immunoSEQ multiplex PCR; the TCRdb copy retains only in-frame clones and omits some. The table has fewer than 200,000 clones, roughly four fifths seen once. These data are taken from a study of blood T cell repertoires in COVID-19. This CDR3 is 13 amino acids long. The V segment lost 4 bases and the J segment 8 bases; nucleotides outside the gene matches: 5. In germline, CDR1 is MNHEY, CDR2 SMNVEV (reference sequence). The chain uses TRBV27 and TRBJ1-2, with 9 bases fitting TRBD1. The sample taken for sequencing was peripheral blood. This TCR was sampled from a woman in her sixties or seventies with COVID-19, enrolled during active disease. This CDR3 reads CASSSGQGRGYTF. In DNA form, the CDR3 reads TGTGCCAGCAGTTCAGGACAGGGGAGGGGCTACACCTTC.